The 15 T cell receptor beta chains listed next were all sequenced from one sample in a study of T cells after yellow fever vaccination. TCRdb called the 5' RACE reads again in MiXCR, with one record for every CDR3 protein. The sample lists tens of thousands of distinct CDR3 sequences, roughly 3.2% occurring once. The source was PBMCs, either bulk or a sorted T-cell subset (CD4+, CD8+, memory, or dextramer-sorted; not recorded which), collected more than 40 days after the first yellow fever vaccination. The receptors derive from a man between 18 and 35 years old who received the YFV17D yellow fever vaccine.

The table lists this clonotype with many counts. This chain uses TRBV9 with TRBJ1-6, with 10 nucleotides matching TRBD1. The CDR3 has 15 amino acids. Germline-derived CDR1 and CDR2 are SGDLS and YYNGEE. V shed 4 bases, J shed 8 bases, and the junction held 6 bases outside the gene matches. The CDR3 bases are TGTGCCAGCAGCCTAACCGGGACAGGGGATTCACCCCTCCACTTT. Translation: CASSLTGTGDSPLHF.

This clonotype appeared many times. This chain joins TRBV2 and TRBJ2-7; maybe TRBD1 (5 bases). CDR3 length: 14 residues. The germline gives CDR1 SNHLY, CDR2 FYNNEI. V lost 8 bases and J 2 bases, leaving 16 bases between the germline ends. This CDR3 is CASLLGQLAYEQYF. The CDR3 DNA is TGTGCCAGCCTCCTGGGGCAGCTAGCCTACGAGCAGTACTTC.

In its sample, this clonotype was seen many times. The chain links TRBV5-1 to TRBJ2-3, with D maybe TRBD1 (5 bases). The CDR3 is 14 residues long. Germline V lookup: CDR1 SGHRS, CDR2 YFSETQ. The V gene lost 0 bases and the J gene lost 6 bases, with 11 bases spanning the gap. The CDR3 bases are TGCGCCAGCAGCTTGGAACAGGCTGGGGATACGCAGTATTTT. Translated, it gives CASSLEQAGDTQYF.

Worth noting for this clonotype: The germline gene is not matched at one end of the junction; a read error may be the cause. The chain has TRBV3-1 and TRBJ2-5, with 11 bases matching TRBD2. The germline CDR1 and CDR2 sequences are LGHDT and YNNKEL (reference sequence). The CDR3 extends over 15 amino acids. The CDR3 sequence: CTSSLGTSGGKTQYF. The CDR3 DNA follows: TGTACCAGCAGCCTTGGGACTAGCGGCGGAAAGACCCAGTACTTC.

This clonotype was recorded at least ten times. This chain links TRBV10-3 with TRBJ2-1; D unresolved. CDR1 is ENHRY, CDR2 SYGVKD, per germline. Trimming removed 2 bases from V and 6 bases from J, with 8 bases in between. This CDR3 contains 13 residues. The DNA of the CDR3 is TGTGCCATCAGTGAGCCGATGGGCAATGAGCAGTTCTTC. Amino acid sequence: CAISEPMGNEQFF.

This clonotype appeared many times. This chain joins TRBV10-1 and TRBJ2-1; D ambiguous. The CDR3 totals 13 residues. Trimming took off 3 bases at V and 6 bases at J, with 9 bases between the two ends. Germline V lookup: CDR1 WNHNN, CDR2 SYGVQD (reference sequence). The CDR3 DNA reads as TGCGCCAGCAGTGATAATCCCCTCAATGAGCAGTTCTTC. This encodes CASSDNPLNEQFF.

This clonotype was counted many times. This sequence joins TRBV5-1 and TRBJ1-6, with TRBD1 matching over 8 bases. Germline V gene lookup returns CDR1 SGHRS and CDR2 YFSETQ. This CDR3 region has 15 residues. Unmatched junction bases numbered 5, after V lost 4 bases and J lost 5 bases. For the CDR3, the DNA is TGCGCCAGCAGCCCCCAGGGGGCCAATAATTCACCCCTCCACTTT. Amino acid sequence: CASSPQGANNSPLHF.

This clonotype was picked up many times. The chain uses TRBV12-3 or TRBV12-4 and TRBJ2-6, with 12 bases aligning to TRBD1. This CDR3 spans 16 amino acids. The trim removed 8 bases at V and 3 bases at J, leaving 5 bases unmatched. CDR3 protein: CASSGTGGSGANVLTF. CDR3 DNA sequence: TGTGCCAGCTCGGGGACAGGGGGCAGTGGGGCCAACGTCCTGACTTTC.

This clonotype was counted many times. The V gene is TRBV18, the J gene TRBJ2-5; 8 bases match TRBD2. The CDR3 has 17 amino acids. Trimming cost V 0 bases and J 4 bases; bases outside gene matches: 10. Looked up from germline, CDR1 is KGHSH and CDR2 is LQKENI. The CDR3 DNA follows: TGTGCCAGCTCACCACCGGCGCGGGGGGATGACTTAGAGACCCAGTACTTC. As protein: CASSPPARGDDLETQYF.

This clonotype was found many times. The gene calls are TRBV2 and TRBJ2-3; D is possibly TRBD1 or TRBD2 (5 bases each). The CDR3 has 14 amino acids. Germline assignment: CDR1 SNHLY and CDR2 FYNNEI. The V end lost 2 bases, the J end lost 2 bases, and 8 bases lay between the germline ends. The CDR3 nucleotides read TGTGCCAGCAGTGAACGGGACCACACAGATACGCAGTATTTT. Its translation: CASSERDHTDTQYF.

This clonotype has at least ten counts. The gene calls are TRBV4-3 and TRBJ2-3; 7 positions match TRBD2. CDR3 length: 15 amino acids. The germline V gene has CDR1 LGHNA and CDR2 YSLEER. J was trimmed by 4 bases and V by 2 bases; bases with no gene match: 6. The chain's CDR3 is CASSQQAGMADTQYF. CDR3 DNA: TGCGCCAGCAGCCAACAAGCGGGGATGGCAGATACGCAGTATTTT.

This clonotype was counted at least ten times. The chain employs TRBV5-8 and TRBJ1-5, with TRBD1 matching over 7 bases. The CDR3 sequence is 16 residues long. With V trimmed by 4 bases and J by 2 bases, 9 bases remained unmatched. The germline V gene has CDR1 SGHTS and CDR2 YDEGEE. CDR3 residues: CASSPMGQSGNQPQHF. The DNA of the CDR3 is TGTGCCAGCAGCCCTATGGGACAGTCAGGCAATCAGCCCCAGCATTTT.

Within the sample, this clonotype is medium-sized. The rearrangement joins TRBV5-1 to TRBJ2-3, with D uncertain. The germline V gene encodes CDR1 SGHRS and CDR2 YFSETQ. The ends were cut back, 4 bases at V and 5 bases at J, with 8 bases in the middle. The CDR3 spans 12 residues. Here the CDR3 DNA reads TGCGCCAGCAGCGTCGACATAGATACGCAGTATTTT. Residues: CASSVDIDTQYF.

This clonotype is categorized as medium-sized. V is TRBV6-6 and J is TRBJ2-7; D is unresolved. Trimming removed 4 bases at V and 4 bases at J, with 5 bases between. CDR3 length: 11 amino acids. Looked up from germline, CDR1 is MNHNY and CDR2 is SVGAGI (reference sequence). The CDR3 nucleotides read TGTGCCAGCAGTTTAGTTTACGAGCAGTACTTC. Protein sequence: CASSLVYEQYF.

Ten or more counts support this clonotype. The V call is TRBV6-5, the J call TRBJ1-2; 8 positions match TRBD1. With V trimmed by 6 bases and J by 1 base, 10 bases remained unmatched. This CDR3 has 16 amino acids. Germline loops: CDR1 MNHEY, CDR2 SVGAGI. CDR3 sequence reads: CASSSTGATGNYGYTF. As DNA, the CDR3 is TGTGCCAGCAGCTCGACAGGGGCGACGGGTAACTATGGCTACACCTTC.